The clone carrying this T cell receptor beta chain has only one observation. The data belong to a study of blood T cell repertoires in COVID-19. On the study more broadly: Collection of acute and convalescent COVID-19 samples took place in the United States, Italy and Spain. The analysed material was cDNA or gDNA that came from T cells, B-cell-depleted T cells, or PBMCs.

Authors' processing steps: Reference gene primer amplification yielded estimated nucleated cell counts. Libraries were prepared by immunoSEQ multiplex PCR; TCRdb keeps only in-frame clonotypes and omits some of them. V, J and clone size were drawn from that table, and D and trimming were deduced from the DNA. Of about 82,000 clones listed, around 78% were seen once; the top ten hold just over 35%. Seattle researchers signed up patients amid active infection and tracked them longitudinally. The V gene's germline CDR1 is SGDLS and CDR2 YYNGEE. This CDR3 comprises 16 residues. V lost 3 bases to trimming and J lost 2 bases; unmatched junction nucleotides: 6.

The chain has TRBV9 and TRBJ2-3; 10 nucleotides agree with TRBD1. This clonotype was obtained from a man aged 60-69 years with COVID-19, enrolled during active disease. The sample was peripheral blood. CDR3 in DNA: TGTGCCAGCAGCGCCGGGACAGGGGCCACCACAGATACGCAGTATTTT. It translates to CASSAGTGATTDTQYF.